Following are 26 T cell receptor beta chains from one sample sequenced in a study of T cell changes during pregnancy in multiple sclerosis. Data came from immunoSEQ multiplex PCR; TCRdb stores just in-frame clones and leaves some out. The sample has about 51,000 clones; under 95% are singletons. This sample comprised CD4+ T cells from peripheral blood mononuclear cells, obtained in the second trimester of pregnancy. These receptors all come from a female donor with multiple sclerosis, enrolled in a pregnancy study.

The chain couples TRBV6-5 to TRBJ1-2; D may be TRBD1 (6 bases). The germline gives CDR1 MNHEY, CDR2 SVGAGI. Trimming stripped 6 bases from V and 2 bases from J, with 10 bases between. CDR3 length: 13 residues. Here the CDR3 DNA reads TGTGCCAGCAGAGCCAGGGGAAACTATGGCTACACCTTC. It is translated as CASRARGNYGYTF.

The V gene is TRBV4-2, the J gene TRBJ2-7, with 9 nucleotides matching TRBD2. The trim removed 0 bases at V and 4 bases at J, leaving 16 bases unmatched. Germline V CDR1 and CDR2: LGHNA, YNFKEQ. The CDR3 covers 19 residues. The CDR3 sequence: CASSQDRGESSGGKYEQYF. DNA of the CDR3: TGTGCCAGCAGCCAAGATCGGGGGGAGTCGAGCGGGGGGAAGTACGAGCAGTACTTC.

The CDR3 sequence: CASNPSSYNEQFF. The CDR3 DNA is TGTGCCAGCAACCCGAGCTCCTACAATGAGCAGTTCTTC. V and J are TRBV18 and TRBJ2-1; D ambiguous. The CDR3 is 13 residues long. The germline V gene encodes CDR1 KGHSH and CDR2 LQKENI. Trimming took off 8 bases at V and 0 bases at J, with 8 bases between the two ends.

The V call is TRBV25-1, the J call TRBJ2-7; 9 bases are shared with TRBD2. The CDR3 is 15 residues long. V gave up 3 bases and J gave up 3 bases; unmatched junction bases: 6. Looked up from germline, CDR1 is MGHDK and CDR2 is SYGVNS. Here the CDR3 reads CASSDPLAGLYEQYF. The CDR3, as DNA: TGTGCCAGCAGTGACCCGCTAGCGGGGCTCTACGAGCAGTACTTC.

The chain carries TRBV5-5 and TRBJ2-3, with D tentatively TRBD1 (6 bases). Germline-derived CDR1 and CDR2 are SGHKS and YYEKEE (reference sequence). This CDR3 comprises 15 residues. V shed 5 bases and J shed 0 bases, with 13 bases lying between them. CDR3 nucleotide sequence: TGTGCCAGCAGATACAGGGCCCTTAGCACAGATACGCAGTATTTT. Translating it yields CASRYRALSTDTQYF.

The chain links TRBV11-2 to TRBJ2-7; TRBD2 agrees at 12 bases. The CDR3 totals 16 residues. V shed 5 bases, J shed 2 bases, and the junction held 7 bases outside the gene matches. Germline V gene data show CDR1 as SGHAT and CDR2 as FQNNGV. The chain's CDR3 is CASSRETSGGPYEQYF. The CDR3 DNA reads as TGTGCCAGCAGCCGGGAAACTAGCGGGGGGCCCTACGAGCAGTACTTC.

J is TRBJ2-3 and V is TRBV5-1; D call uncertain. The CDR3 runs 15 residues. Trimming pared 3 bases from V and 5 bases from J, leaving 16 bases between. Per the germline V gene, CDR1 is SGHRS and CDR2 is YFSETQ. CDR3 sequence reads: CASSWIRHSEDTQYF. The CDR3 nucleotides read TGCGCCAGCAGCTGGATCAGACATTCTGAAGATACGCAGTATTTT.

V is TRBV7-6 and J is TRBJ2-7; D is possibly TRBD2 (5 bases). Between the trimmed V and J ends, which lost 1 base and 5 bases, there was a span of 15 bases. This CDR3 spans 15 amino acids. Per germline, CDR1 SGHVS and CDR2 FNYEAQ. The DNA for the CDR3 is TGTGCCAGCAGCTTAGAAGGTAGAGGGTCCGACGAGCAGTACTTC. Translated: CASSLEGRGSDEQYF.

This clone was seen only a few times. This chain uses TRBV30 with TRBJ1-1; TRBD1 matches at 7 bases. Per the germline V gene, CDR1 is GTSNPN and CDR2 is SVGIG (reference sequence). V was pared by 5 bases and J by 2 bases, with 2 bases of the junction left unmatched. This CDR3 spans 12 amino acids. The CDR3 sequence: CAWGQANTEAFF. The CDR3 DNA reads as TGTGCCTGGGGACAGGCCAACACTGAAGCTTTCTTT.

This chain links TRBV2 with TRBJ1-5; TRBD1 aligns across 8 bases. The J segment lost 2 bases and the V segment lost 4 bases, leaving 1 base of the junction unmatched. The CDR3 runs to 14 residues. The V gene's germline CDR1 is SNHLY and CDR2 FYNNEI. DNA of the CDR3: TGTGCCAGCAGTGCGGACAGGGGCAATCAGCCCCAGCATTTT. Its protein product is CASSADRGNQPQHF.

This clone was seen a single time. V usage is TRBV9 and J usage is TRBJ1-2, with unresolved D. This CDR3 has 15 amino acids. Deletions cut 4 bases from V and 8 bases from J, with 21 bases between. Germline V gene data show CDR1 as SGDLS and CDR2 as YYNGEE. CDR3 sequence: CASSPRGRVCWGYTF. The CDR3 nucleotides read TGTGCCAGCAGCCCCAGAGGTCGGGTTTGCTGGGGCTACACCTTC.

This CDR3 reads CASKEGTNYGYTF. The CDR3 DNA reads TGTGCCAGTAAGGAGGGGACGAACTATGGCTACACCTTC. The chain couples TRBV19 to TRBJ1-2; D is possibly TRBD1 (5 bases). V was trimmed by 7 bases and J by 2 bases, leaving 11 bases between them. The CDR3 covers 13 residues. Germline CDR1 is LNHDA and CDR2 is SQIVND (reference sequence).

The chain employs TRBV5-5 and TRBJ1-1; D perhaps matches TRBD1 (5 bases). The V end lost 2 bases, the J end lost 2 bases, and 16 bases lay between the germline ends. CDR1 and CDR2 from the germline V gene are SGHKS and YYEKEE (reference sequence). CDR3 length equals 16 residues. CDR3 nucleotide sequence: TGTGCCAGCAGCTTAGGCTGGGGCAGCGCTAACACTGAAGCTTTCTTT. Its protein is CASSLGWGSANTEAFF.

The chain employs TRBV7-2 and TRBJ1-1, with unresolved D. Germline CDR1 and CDR2: SGHTA and FQGNSA. V was shortened by 1 base and J by 13 bases, with 19 bases between the two germline ends. This CDR3 has 14 residues. The CDR3 sequence is CASSLGEVSPFIFF. In nucleotides, the CDR3 is TGTGCCAGCAGCTTAGGGGAGGTGTCCCCGTTTATTTTCTTT.

The CDR3 spells CASSPHSGNTIYF. CDR3 nucleotide sequence: TGTGCCAGCAGCCCCCACTCTGGAAACACCATATATTTT. The chain recombines TRBV9 with TRBJ1-3; no definite D call. The germline V and J ends were trimmed by 4 bases and 0 bases, with 5 bases remaining between them. Germline V CDR1 and CDR2: SGDLS, YYNGEE. The CDR3 contains 13 residues.

This clone appeared once. The rearrangement links TRBV9 to TRBJ1-1; TRBD1 agrees at 7 bases. Trimming took 0 bases from V and 4 from J; bases not matched to a gene: 6. This CDR3 has 15 residues. Germline V gene sequence: CDR1 SGDLS, CDR2 YYNGEE. CDR3 nucleotides: TGTGCCAGCAGCGTAGATCTCCGGGACAGCACTGAAGCTTTCTTT. It specifies CASSVDLRDSTEAFF.

V usage is TRBV4-1 and J usage is TRBJ2-3, with D perhaps matching TRBD2 (6 bases). The CDR3 loop spans 16 amino acids. Trimming removed 5 bases from V and 2 bases from J, with 17 bases in between. Germline V gives CDR1 MGHRA, CDR2 YSYEKL. The CDR3 DNA reads as TGCGCCAGCAGCGGAATAGGGCGGGGAGACACAGATACGCAGTATTTT. This codes for CASSGIGRGDTDTQYF.

This sequence joins TRBV11-2 and TRBJ2-1, with 8 nucleotides matching TRBD2. The J segment lost 2 bases and the V segment lost 5 bases, leaving 8 bases of the junction unmatched. Germline loops: CDR1 SGHAT, CDR2 FQNNGV. The CDR3 totals 16 residues. The CDR3 sequence: CASSLGLAGTYNEQFF. The CDR3 DNA reads TGTGCCAGCAGCCTCGGGTTAGCGGGGACCTACAATGAGCAGTTCTTC. Variable domain in full (rest from reference TRBV11-2 and TRBJ2-1): EAGVAQSPRYKIIEKRQSVAFWCNPISGHATLYWYQQILGQGPKLLIQFQNNGVVDDSQLPKDRFSAERLKGVDSTLKIQPAKLEDSAVYLCASSLGLAGTYNEQFFGPGTRLTVL.

The gene calls are TRBV5-4 and TRBJ1-2, with D maybe TRBD1 (5 bases). This CDR3 contains 14 residues. Germline CDR1 is SGHNT and CDR2 is YYREEE (reference sequence). V dropped 0 bases and J dropped 4 bases, with 10 bases sitting between them. CDR3 residues: CASSLDRRGYGYTF. The CDR3 DNA reads as TGTGCCAGCAGCTTGGACAGGCGGGGCTATGGCTACACCTTC.

The chain employs TRBV7-9 and TRBJ2-3, with D perhaps matching TRBD2 (7 bases). The CDR3 has 15 residues. CDR1 is SEHNR and CDR2 is FQNEAQ in the germline V gene (reference sequence). Trimming shortened V by 1 base and J by 5 bases, and 13 bases separated the two germline ends. This CDR3 is CASSLGEGHGDTQYF. CDR3 nucleotide sequence: TGTGCCAGCAGCTTAGGGGAGGGACACGGAGATACGCAGTATTTT.

V usage is TRBV10-3 and J usage is TRBJ1-4; D uncertain. The germline V gene has CDR1 ENHRY and CDR2 SYGVKD. The V gene lost 7 bases and the J gene lost 3 bases, with 9 bases spanning the gap. CDR3 length: 13 amino acids. CDR3 sequence reads: CAITGGANEKLFF. The DNA of the CDR3 is TGTGCCATCACGGGAGGAGCTAATGAAAAACTGTTTTTT.

This clone was seen just once. The rearrangement uses TRBV7-3 and TRBJ2-2; D uncertain. There are 14 residues in the CDR3. CDR1 is SGHTA, CDR2 FQGTGA, per germline. V gave up 1 base and J gave up 4 bases, with 7 bases separating them. The CDR3 DNA sequence: TGTGCCAGCAGCTTAAATGCTATCACCGGGGAGCTGTTTTTT. Translating it yields CASSLNAITGELFF.

The rearrangement joins TRBV4-3 to TRBJ2-5; 12 bases map to TRBD2. With 6 bases clipped from V and 5 bases from J, the junction kept 10 bases outside the gene matches. The germline V gene has CDR1 LGHNA and CDR2 YSLEER. This CDR3 has 16 residues. Here the CDR3 reads CASSRGLAGPGETQYF. CDR3 bases: TGCGCCAGCAGTCGCGGACTAGCGGGGCCCGGGGAGACCCAGTACTTC.

This rearrangement joins TRBV12-5 to TRBJ1-4, with D perhaps TRBD1 (6 bases). Trimming left V 6 bases short and J 8 bases short, with 10 bases between. Per germline, CDR1 LGHNT and CDR2 FRNRAP. This CDR3 has 12 residues. CDR3 coding DNA: TGTGCTAGTGGACAGGGTGCAGAAAAACTGTTTTTT. Protein product: CASGQGAEKLFF.

The chain combines TRBV14 with TRBJ2-1; D not resolved. Trimming left V 0 bases short and J 5 bases short, with 11 bases between. CDR1 is SGHDN, CDR2 FVKESK, per germline. CDR3 length: 15 amino acids. This CDR3 reads CASSQERKVNNEQFF. The CDR3 DNA reads TGTGCCAGCAGCCAAGAGAGGAAGGTGAACAATGAGCAGTTCTTC.

This chain links TRBV4-1 with TRBJ2-1, with 9 bases fitting TRBD1. The CDR3 contains 18 residues. Losses at the gene ends were 3 bases for V and 2 bases for J; bases not matched to a gene: 11. Germline lookup yields CDR1 MGHRA and CDR2 YSYEKL. In DNA form, the CDR3 reads TGCGCCAGCAGCCAGAGATCTGGGACAGGGCGGACCTACAATGAGCAGTTCTTC. Its translation is CASSQRSGTGRTYNEQFF.